Included here is one TCR beta chain sequence, with context. The antigen is undetermined. This sample stems from a study of OX40 agonist ivuxolimab in advanced cancers. Across the study: Hepatocellular carcinoma, melanoma, renal cell or head and neck cancer occurred in dose-escalation patients. Two cutaneous melanoma patients and one hepatocellular carcinoma patient, three in all, had partial responses.

Broader study findings: At doses 0.1 to 3.0 mg/kg, CD4+ and CD8+ clones expanded.

Only in-frame clones appear in the TCRdb table, and some are missing; sequencing was by immunoSEQ multiplex PCR. The sample includes about 31,000 clones, 90% of them seen just once. Germline loops: CDR1 MNHNY, CDR2 SVGAGI (reference sequence). V lost 2 bases to trimming and J lost 5 bases, with 13 bases between them. The CDR3 runs to 14 residues. Peripheral blood came from all dose cohorts at three timepoints. Sequencing used CD4+ or CD8+ T cells sorted from blood, obtained in a trial of the OX40 agonist ivuxolimab. The sequence came from an adult with an advanced solid tumor such as melanoma, head and neck, liver or kidney cancer. The genes are TRBV6-6 and TRBJ2-7; maybe TRBD1 (6 bases). The CDR3 nucleotides read TGTGCCAGCAGTTACCGGAATACAGGGAACGAGCAGTACTTC. Amino acids: CASSYRNTGNEQYF.